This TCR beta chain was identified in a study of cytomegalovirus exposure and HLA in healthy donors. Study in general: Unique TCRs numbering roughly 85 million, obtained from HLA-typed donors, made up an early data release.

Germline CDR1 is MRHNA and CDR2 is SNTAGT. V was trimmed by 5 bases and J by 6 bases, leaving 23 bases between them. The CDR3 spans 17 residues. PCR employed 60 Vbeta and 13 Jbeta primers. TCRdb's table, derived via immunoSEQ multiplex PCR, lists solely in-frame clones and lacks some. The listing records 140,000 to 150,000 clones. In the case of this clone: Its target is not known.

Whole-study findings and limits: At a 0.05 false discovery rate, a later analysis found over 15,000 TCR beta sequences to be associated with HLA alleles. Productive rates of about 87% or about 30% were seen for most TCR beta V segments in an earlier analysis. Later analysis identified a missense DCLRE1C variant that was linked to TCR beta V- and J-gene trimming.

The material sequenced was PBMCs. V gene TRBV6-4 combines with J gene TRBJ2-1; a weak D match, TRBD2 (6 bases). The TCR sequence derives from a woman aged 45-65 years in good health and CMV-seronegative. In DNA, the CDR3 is TGTGCCAGCAGTCCTGAGTACAACCGGGGACTCATCAATGAGCAGTTCTTC. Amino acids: CASSPEYNRGLINEQFF.